Listed here are 20 T cell receptor beta chains from one sample, sequenced in a study of Ad26.COV2.S vaccination and SARS-CoV-2 variants. The treatment was: over 15 received Ad26.COV2.S at low or high dose, single or two shots; roughly 5 received placebo; per-sample allocation not given. Samples analyzed were those drawn on day 63 after the first vaccine or placebo injection. Clones were sequenced by immunoSEQ multiplex PCR, and TCRdb holds only the in-frame ones, with some missing. The sample has roughly 400,000 clones; over 75% are singletons. Sample: peripheral blood, taken in a trial of Ad26.COV2.S vaccine versus placebo. The receptors come from a person between 18 and 60 years old who received the Ad26.COV2.S COVID-19 vaccine or a placebo.

V gene TRBV30 combines with J gene TRBJ1-2; D possibly corresponds to TRBD1 (5 bases). From germline, CDR1 is GTSNPN and CDR2 SVGIG (reference sequence). The CDR3 extends over 11 amino acids. V lost 8 bases and J 2 bases, leaving 9 bases between the germline ends. CDR3 in amino acids: CAGGSNYGYTF. For the CDR3, the DNA is TGTGCCGGGGGATCAAACTATGGCTACACCTTC.

The J gene is TRBJ1-6, the V gene TRBV6-5; 11 nucleotides match TRBD1. Unmatched junction bases numbered 5, after V lost 5 bases and J lost 8 bases. Looked up from germline, CDR1 is MNHEY and CDR2 is SVGAGI. This CDR3 comprises 15 residues. The CDR3 region has the DNA TGTGCCAGCAGTCTAGGACAGGGGGCGGATTCACCCCTCCACTTT. This codes for CASSLGQGADSPLHF.

This chain links TRBV7-2 with TRBJ1-2; D may be TRBD1 (5 bases). Germline V gene sequence: CDR1 SGHTA, CDR2 FQGNSA. Between the trimmed V and J ends, which lost 5 bases and 0 bases, there was a span of 19 bases. This CDR3 has 17 residues. The CDR3 bases are TGTGCCAGCAGCCCTCGGGAGGGGACGCGAGCTAACTATGGCTACACCTTC. Translating gives CASSPREGTRANYGYTF.

This chain uses TRBV7-6 with TRBJ2-7; possibly TRBD1 for D (5 bases). Trimming removed 5 bases from V and 5 bases from J, with 10 bases in between. The CDR3 runs to 12 residues. Germline CDR1 SGHVS, CDR2 FNYEAQ. CDR3 region: CASSLGVDEQYF. In DNA, the CDR3 is TGTGCCAGCAGCCTAGGGGTCGACGAGCAGTACTTC. The full variable domain, with the rest looked up from reference TRBV7-6 and TRBJ2-7, is GAGVSQSPRYKVTKRGQDVALRCDPISGHVSLYWYRQALGQGPEFLTYFNYEAQQDKSGLPNDRFSAERPEGSISTLTIQRTEQRDSAMYRCASSLGVDEQYFGPGTRLTVT.

This chain links TRBV5-8 with TRBJ2-1; D is undetermined. Trimming took off 2 bases at V and 2 bases at J, with 11 bases between the two ends. The CDR3 is made up of 15 amino acids. Germline V lookup: CDR1 SGHTS, CDR2 YDEGEE. The CDR3 is CASSLKLTTYNEQFF. The CDR3, as DNA: TGTGCCAGCAGCTTAAAACTAACAACCTACAATGAGCAGTTCTTC. Full variable domain (remainder filled in from reference TRBV5-8 and TRBJ2-1): EAGVTQSPTHLIKTRGQQATLRCSPISGHTSVYWYQQALGLGLQFLLWYDEGEERNRGNFPPRFSGRQFPNYSSELNVNALELEDSALYLCASSLKLTTYNEQFFGPGTRLTVL.

The chain links TRBV5-1 to TRBJ2-5; 8 nucleotides line up with TRBD2. The germline gives CDR1 SGHRS, CDR2 YFSETQ. The CDR3 spans 18 residues. J gave up 3 bases and V 1 base, and 14 bases lay outside the gene matches. As DNA, the CDR3 is TGCGCCAGCAGCTTGAATCCAGCGGGAGCCTTGGAGAAAGAGACCCAGTACTTC. This translates into CASSLNPAGALEKETQYF. Full variable domain (rest looked up from reference TRBV5-1 and TRBJ2-5): KAGVTQTPRYLIKTRGQQVTLSCSPISGHRSVSWYQQTPGQGLQFLFEYFSETQRNKGNFPGRFSGRQFSNSRSEMNVSTLELGDSALYLCASSLNPAGALEKETQYFGPGTRLLVL.

This clone was picked up a small number of times. The chain employs TRBV4-2 and TRBJ1-3; D is unclear. Trimming cost V 0 bases and J 4 bases, with 7 bases left between them. Germline lookup yields CDR1 LGHNA and CDR2 YNFKEQ. This CDR3 spans 14 amino acids. CDR3 nucleotide sequence: TGTGCCAGCAGCCAAGAGCCGCAGGGAAACACCATATATTTT. Amino acid sequence: CASSQEPQGNTIYF.

This chain joins TRBV5-1 and TRBJ1-1, with TRBD1 identical over 9 bases. V was pared by 4 bases and J by 4 bases, with 5 bases of the junction left unmatched. This CDR3 region has 14 residues. CDR1 and CDR2 (germline): SGHRS, YFSETQ. CDR3 sequence (DNA): TGCGCCAGCAGCACCTTACAGGGGGCCACTGAAGCTTTCTTT. Its protein product is CASSTLQGATEAFF.

The V and J genes are TRBV5-4 and TRBJ1-1; TRBD1 might be the D (5 bases). The CDR3 runs to 15 residues. Germline V gene sequence: CDR1 SGHNT, CDR2 YYREEE (reference sequence). The V and J ends lost 0 bases and 1 base respectively, with 10 bases between them. CDR3 region: CASSLGGGGNTEAFF. The CDR3 DNA reads TGTGCCAGCAGCTTGGGCGGGGGAGGGAACACTGAAGCTTTCTTT. The whole variable domain, filled in from reference TRBV5-4 and TRBJ1-1, reads ETGVTQSPTHLIKTRGQQVTLRCSSQSGHNTVSWYQQALGQGPQFIFQYYREEENGRGNFPPRFSGLQFPNYSSELNVNALELDDSALYLCASSLGGGGNTEAFFGQGTRLTVV.

A few counts support this clone. The rearrangement links TRBV6-2 or TRBV6-3 to TRBJ2-4; D tentatively reads TRBD1 or TRBD2 (6 bases each). The V and J ends lost 2 bases and 6 bases respectively, with 11 bases between them. CDR3 size: 14 residues. Per germline, CDR1 MNHEY and CDR2 SVGEGT. DNA of the CDR3: TGTGCCAGCAGTTACAGGGGGGAGGTAAACATTCAGTACTTC. Protein sequence: CASSYRGEVNIQYF.

V is TRBV25-1 and J is TRBJ1-1; D remains ambiguous. CDR1 MGHDK and CDR2 SYGVNS come from the germline V gene. Trimming left V 4 bases short and J 9 bases short, with 9 bases between. The CDR3 runs 11 residues. Here the CDR3 reads CASSARTKAFF. CDR3 coding DNA: TGTGCCAGCAGTGCTCGTACAAAAGCTTTCTTT.

The V and J genes are TRBV6-5 and TRBJ2-7; tentatively, D is TRBD1 (6 bases). CDR3 length equals 13 residues. Trimming shortened V by 11 bases and J by 2 bases, and 16 bases separated the two germline ends. CDR1 and CDR2 from the germline V gene are MNHEY and SVGAGI. The CDR3 DNA reads as TGTGCCGCCTCAAAACAGGGTCCCTACGAGCAGTACTTC. Its translation: CAASKQGPYEQYF.

This chain joins TRBV19 and TRBJ2-2; the D is unclear. V was pared by 3 bases and J by 4 bases, with 9 bases between. Germline V gene lookup returns CDR1 LNHDA and CDR2 SQIVND (reference sequence). CDR3 length: 14 residues. CDR3 region: CASSMARGTGELFF. CDR3 nucleotide sequence: TGTGCCAGTAGTATGGCCCGTGGCACCGGGGAGCTGTTTTTT.

V gene TRBV5-4 combines with J gene TRBJ1-1; D gene unclear. Looked up from germline, CDR1 is SGHNT and CDR2 is YYREEE (reference sequence). V shed 0 bases and J shed 2 bases, with 11 bases lying between them. This CDR3 is 15 amino acids long. CDR3 DNA sequence: TGTGCCAGCAGCTTGGGTCGAAGTTTCAACACTGAAGCTTTCTTT. Translated, it gives CASSLGRSFNTEAFF.

The rearrangement uses TRBV5-1 and TRBJ1-2, with 10 bases matching TRBD1. Germline loops: CDR1 SGHRS, CDR2 YFSETQ. The CDR3 loop spans 14 amino acids. V lost 2 bases and J lost 8; bases outside the gene matches: 6. DNA of the CDR3: TGCGCCAGCAGCTTTAGCCGGGACAGGGGAGGCTACACCTTC. Amino acid sequence: CASSFSRDRGGYTF.

The table lists this clone with a count of one. The rearrangement joins TRBV5-1 to TRBJ2-7; TRBD1 or TRBD2 may be the D gene (5 bases each). Trimming pared 4 bases from V and 7 bases from J, leaving 18 bases between. This CDR3 region has 14 residues. Germline V gene sequence: CDR1 SGHRS, CDR2 YFSETQ. The CDR3 loop reads CASSAGTPRREQYF. The CDR3 DNA reads as TGCGCCAGCAGCGCTGGGACCCCGCGGCGAGAGCAGTACTTC.

This chain connects TRBV27 to TRBJ2-1; TRBD2 matches 11 bases. The CDR3 runs 16 residues. Trimming at V came to 0 bases and at J to 6 bases, leaving 4 bases not matched to a gene. Germline CDR1 reads MNHEY; CDR2 reads SMNVEV (reference sequence). In DNA, the CDR3 is TGTGCCAGCAGTTTATCGAGTAGCGGGAGGGCCAATGAGCAGTTCTTC. This encodes CASSLSSSGRANEQFF.

The chain has TRBV30 and TRBJ1-5; D is undetermined. Trimming removed 3 bases at V and 3 bases at J, with 9 bases between. Per germline, CDR1 GTSNPN and CDR2 SVGIG (reference sequence). The CDR3 spans 13 residues. The CDR3: CAWSQEINQPQHF. CDR3 sequence (DNA): TGTGCCTGGAGCCAGGAGATCAATCAGCCCCAGCATTTT.

The CDR3 reads CASSWTVNQPQHF. The CDR3 DNA follows: TGTGCCAGCAGTTGGACAGTCAATCAGCCCCAGCATTTT. This chain joins TRBV6-5 and TRBJ1-5; weak D call: TRBD1 (6 bases). The V gene's germline CDR1 is MNHEY and CDR2 SVGAGI. V dropped 4 bases and J dropped 3 bases, with 7 bases sitting between them. This CDR3 is 13 amino acids long.

This rearrangement joins TRBV19 to TRBJ2-1; the D gene is possibly TRBD2 (6 bases). Germline loops: CDR1 LNHDA, CDR2 SQIVND (reference sequence). V shed 8 bases and J shed 6 bases, with 20 bases lying between them. The CDR3 consists of 15 residues. This CDR3 is CASSIGGSGFNEQFF. CDR3 DNA: TGTGCCAGTTCGATCGGAGGGAGCGGGTTCAATGAGCAGTTCTTC.